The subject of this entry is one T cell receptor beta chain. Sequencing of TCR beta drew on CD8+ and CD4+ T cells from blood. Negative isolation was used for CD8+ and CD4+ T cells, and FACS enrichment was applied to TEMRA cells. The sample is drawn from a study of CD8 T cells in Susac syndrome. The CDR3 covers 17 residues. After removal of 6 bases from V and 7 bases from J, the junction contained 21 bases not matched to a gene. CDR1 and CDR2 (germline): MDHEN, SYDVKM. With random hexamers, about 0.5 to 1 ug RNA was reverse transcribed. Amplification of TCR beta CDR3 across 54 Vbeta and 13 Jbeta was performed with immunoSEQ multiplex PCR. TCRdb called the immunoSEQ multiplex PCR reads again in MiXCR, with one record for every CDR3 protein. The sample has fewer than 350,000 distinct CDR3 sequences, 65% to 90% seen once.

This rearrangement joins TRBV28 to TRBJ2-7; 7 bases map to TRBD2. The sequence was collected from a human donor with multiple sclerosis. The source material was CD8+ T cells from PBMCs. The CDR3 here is CASSSQRLAREGWEQYF. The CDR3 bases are TGTGCCAGCAGCTCGCAACGACTAGCAAGGGAAGGATGGGAGCAGTACTTC.